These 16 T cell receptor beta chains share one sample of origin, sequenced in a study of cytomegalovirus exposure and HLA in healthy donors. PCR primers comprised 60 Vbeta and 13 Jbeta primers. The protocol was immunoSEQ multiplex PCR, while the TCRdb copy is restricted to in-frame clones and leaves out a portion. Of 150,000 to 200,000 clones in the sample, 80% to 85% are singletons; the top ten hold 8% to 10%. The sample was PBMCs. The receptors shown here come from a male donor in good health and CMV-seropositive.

The CDR3 region is CSAPGMDTQYF. As DNA, the CDR3 is TGCAGCGCCCCCGGTATGGATACGCAGTATTTT. The chain links TRBV29-1 to TRBJ2-3, with unresolved D. CDR1 is SQVTM and CDR2 is ANQGSEA in the germline V gene. There are 11 residues in the CDR3. The V and J ends lost 7 bases and 6 bases respectively, with 11 bases between them.

The DNA for the CDR3 is TGTGCCAGCAGTTTATCGGAGGGGGGAGGGCCCAATGAGCAGTTCTTC. This translates into CASSLSEGGGPNEQFF. The chain links TRBV27 to TRBJ2-1, with TRBD2 as a possible D gene (7 bases). The CDR3 spans 16 residues. Trimming left V 0 bases short and J 6 bases short, with 15 bases between. Germline values: CDR1 MNHEY, CDR2 SMNVEV (reference sequence).

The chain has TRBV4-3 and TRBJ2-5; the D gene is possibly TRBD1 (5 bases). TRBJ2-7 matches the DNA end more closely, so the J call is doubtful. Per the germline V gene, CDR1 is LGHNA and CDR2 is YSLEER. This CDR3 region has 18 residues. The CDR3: CASSQGSFGAGVSYEQYF. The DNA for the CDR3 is TGCGCCAGCAGCCAAGGCTCCTTTGGGGCAGGCGTATCCTACGAGCAGTACTTC.

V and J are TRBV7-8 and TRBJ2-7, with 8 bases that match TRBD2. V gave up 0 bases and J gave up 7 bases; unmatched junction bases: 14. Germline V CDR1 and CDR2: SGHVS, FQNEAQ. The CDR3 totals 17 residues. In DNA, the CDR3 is TGTGCCAGCAGCTTAGCGAGGAGGCTAGGGCCGGGGGGGGAGCAGTACTTC. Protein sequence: CASSLARRLGPGGEQYF. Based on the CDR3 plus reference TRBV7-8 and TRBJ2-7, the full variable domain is GAGVSQSPRYKVAKRGQDVALRCDPISGHVSLFWYQQALGQGPEFLTYFQNEAQLDKSGLPSDRFFAERPEGSVSTLKIQRTQQEDSAVYLCASSLARRLGPGGEQYFGPGTRLTVT.

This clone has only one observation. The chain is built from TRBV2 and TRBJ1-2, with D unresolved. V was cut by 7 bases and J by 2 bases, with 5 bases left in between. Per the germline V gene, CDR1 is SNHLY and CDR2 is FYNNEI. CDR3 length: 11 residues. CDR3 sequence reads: CASTFNYGYTF. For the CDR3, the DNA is TGTGCCAGCACTTTCAACTATGGCTACACCTTC.

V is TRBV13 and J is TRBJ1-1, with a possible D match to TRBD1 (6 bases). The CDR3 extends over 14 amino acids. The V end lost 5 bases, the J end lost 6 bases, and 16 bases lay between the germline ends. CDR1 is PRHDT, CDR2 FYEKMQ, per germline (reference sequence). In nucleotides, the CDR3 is TGTGCCAGCAGCCTCCGCAGGGGTGTTGCTGAAGCTTTCTTT. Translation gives CASSLRRGVAEAFF.

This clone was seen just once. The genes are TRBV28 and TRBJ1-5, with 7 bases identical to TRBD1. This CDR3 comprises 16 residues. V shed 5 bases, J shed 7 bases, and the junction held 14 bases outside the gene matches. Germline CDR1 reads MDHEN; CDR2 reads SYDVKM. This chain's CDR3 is CASSPTSGGSRQPQHF. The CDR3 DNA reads TGTGCCAGCAGTCCGACCTCAGGGGGGAGTAGGCAGCCCCAGCATTTT. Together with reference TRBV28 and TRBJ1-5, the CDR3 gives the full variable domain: DVKVTQSSRYLVKRTGEKVFLECVQDMDHENMFWYRQDPGLGLRLIYFSYDVKMKEKGDIPEGYSVSREKKERFSLILESASTNQTSMYLCASSPTSGGSRQPQHFGDGTRLSIL.

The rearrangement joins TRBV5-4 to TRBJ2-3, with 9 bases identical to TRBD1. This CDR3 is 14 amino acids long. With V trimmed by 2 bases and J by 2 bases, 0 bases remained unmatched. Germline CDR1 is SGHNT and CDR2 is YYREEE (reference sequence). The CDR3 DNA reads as TGTGCCAGCAGCTTACAGGGGGCCACAGATACGCAGTATTTT. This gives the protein CASSLQGATDTQYF.

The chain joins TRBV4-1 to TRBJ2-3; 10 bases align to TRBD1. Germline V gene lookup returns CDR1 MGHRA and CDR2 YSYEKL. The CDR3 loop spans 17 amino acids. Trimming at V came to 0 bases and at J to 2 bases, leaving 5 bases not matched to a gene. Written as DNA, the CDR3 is TGCGCCAGCAGCCAAGAGCCCGGGACAGGGGTCACAGATACGCAGTATTTT. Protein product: CASSQEPGTGVTDTQYF.

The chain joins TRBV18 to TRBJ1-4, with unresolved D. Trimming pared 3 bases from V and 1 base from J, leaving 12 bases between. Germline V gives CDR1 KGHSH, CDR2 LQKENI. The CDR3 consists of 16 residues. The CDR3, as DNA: TGTGCCAGCTCACCGGCCTCGGGGAGAACTAATGAAAAACTGTTTTTT. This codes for CASSPASGRTNEKLFF. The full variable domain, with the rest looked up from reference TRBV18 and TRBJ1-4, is NAGVMQNPRHLVRRRGQEARLRCSPMKGHSHVYWYRQLPEEGLKFMVYLQKENIIDESGMPKERFSAEFPKEGPSILRIQQVVRGDSAAYFCASSPASGRTNEKLFFGSGTQLSVL.

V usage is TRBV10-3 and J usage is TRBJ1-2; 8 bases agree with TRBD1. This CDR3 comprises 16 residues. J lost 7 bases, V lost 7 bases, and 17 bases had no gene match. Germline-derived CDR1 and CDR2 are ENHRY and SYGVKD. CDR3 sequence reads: CAINPAGGLNQGGYTF. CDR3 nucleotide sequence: TGTGCCATCAATCCGGCAGGGGGCTTGAATCAAGGTGGCTACACCTTC.

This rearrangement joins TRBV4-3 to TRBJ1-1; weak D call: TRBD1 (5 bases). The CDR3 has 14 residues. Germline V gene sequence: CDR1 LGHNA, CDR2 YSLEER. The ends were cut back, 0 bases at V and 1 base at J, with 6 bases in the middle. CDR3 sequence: CASSQDRANTEAFF. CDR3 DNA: TGCGCCAGCAGCCAAGACAGGGCGAACACTGAAGCTTTCTTT.

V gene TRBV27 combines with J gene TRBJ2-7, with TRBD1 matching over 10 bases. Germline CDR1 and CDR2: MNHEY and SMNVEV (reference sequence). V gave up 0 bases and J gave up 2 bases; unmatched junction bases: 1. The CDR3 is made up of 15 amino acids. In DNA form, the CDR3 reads TGTGCCAGCAGTTTATCCGGGACAGGGGCCTACGAGCAGTACTTC. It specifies CASSLSGTGAYEQYF.

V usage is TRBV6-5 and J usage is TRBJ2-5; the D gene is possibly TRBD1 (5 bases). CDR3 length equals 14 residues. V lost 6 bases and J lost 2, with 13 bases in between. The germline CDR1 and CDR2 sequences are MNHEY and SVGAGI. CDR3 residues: CASRVSGIQETQYF. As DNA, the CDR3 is TGTGCCAGCAGGGTTTCAGGGATTCAAGAGACCCAGTACTTC.

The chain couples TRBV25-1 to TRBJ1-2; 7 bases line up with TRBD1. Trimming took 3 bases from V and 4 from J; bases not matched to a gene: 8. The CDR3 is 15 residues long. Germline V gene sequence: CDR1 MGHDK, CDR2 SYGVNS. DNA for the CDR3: TGTGCCAGCAGTGATGGGACAGCTTTGCGCTATGGCTACACCTTC. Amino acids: CASSDGTALRYGYTF.

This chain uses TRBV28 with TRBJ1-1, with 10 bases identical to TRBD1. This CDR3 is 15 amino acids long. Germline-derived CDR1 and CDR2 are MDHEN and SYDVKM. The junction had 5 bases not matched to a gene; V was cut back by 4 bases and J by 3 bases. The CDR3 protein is CASSSTGTGDTEAFF. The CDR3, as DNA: TGTGCCAGCAGTTCGACCGGGACAGGGGACACTGAAGCTTTCTTT.